The sequence of this T cell receptor beta chain was determined in a study of circulating CD8 cells and anti-PD-1 response in melanoma. Across the study: Of roughly 13 patients, seven got anti-PD-1 first and six had prior therapy. Study-wide points: Patients included both untreated and previously treated individuals. PD-1 and DPOS subsets showed similar, higher clonality than DNEG. Only baseline and M1 samples entered the published repertoire comparisons.

Sorting of live CD3+CD8+TCRalphabeta+ cells by PD-1 and/or TIGIT gave four subsets. TCR libraries were prepared from 15 ng of total RNA with the QIAseq Immune Repertoire TCR panel. One entry per CDR3 protein, called by TCRdb with MiXCR from the reads. The sample holds about 1,700 distinct CDR3 sequences, around 7% seen once. By share, this clonotype ranks as medium-sized. Its matching antigen is unknown. The sample consisted of CD8+ T cells from PBMCs, taken at baseline or after one month of anti-PD-1 therapy (not recorded which). The receptor was isolated from a human donor with melanoma.

In nucleotides, the CDR3 is TGTGCCAGCAGTTACACAAGCTCCTATAATTCACCCCTCCACTTT. Translation: CASSYTSSYNSPLHF. The chain links TRBV6-6 to TRBJ1-6; D gene ambiguous. The germline gives CDR1 MNHNY, CDR2 SVGAGI (reference sequence). V was shortened by 2 bases and J by 0 bases, with 5 bases between the two germline ends. The CDR3 consists of 15 residues.